Following are 10 T cell receptor beta chains from one sample sequenced in a study of blood T cell repertoires in COVID-19. The method was immunoSEQ multiplex PCR; TCRdb's version includes in-frame clones alone and lacks a portion of them. The sample holds approximately 400,000 clones; 80% to 85% are singletons and the top ten take around 5%. The source material was PBMCs or T cells enriched from blood (not recorded which). The source is a woman in her fifties or sixties who had recovered from COVID-19.

The chain combines TRBV3-1 (or the pseudogene TRBV3-2) with TRBJ1-2; D is unresolved. This CDR3 region has 15 residues. V was clipped by 4 bases and J by 4 bases, with 16 bases between them. Germline V gives CDR1 LGHDT, CDR2 YNNKEL (reference sequence). CDR3 DNA: TGTGCCAGCAGCCCGGAGGGTGTCAGCTCCTATGGCTACACCTTC. Protein sequence: CASSPEGVSSYGYTF.

This rearrangement joins TRBV2 to TRBJ1-4; D not resolved. Trimming shortened V by 6 bases and J by 4 bases, and 15 bases separated the two germline ends. CDR1 is SNHLY, CDR2 FYNNEI, per germline. The CDR3 has 15 residues. The CDR3 is CASSGSAGLNEKLFF. CDR3 nucleotides: TGTGCCAGCAGCGGAAGCGCAGGACTTAATGAAAAACTGTTTTTT.

Regarding this clone: A junction end diverges from the germline sequence, so it may reflect a read error. Other DNA sequences in this sample translate to the same CDR3. The chain links TRBV27 to TRBJ2-2; 10 bases are shared with TRBD1. The CDR3 totals 17 residues. CDR1 and CDR2 from the germline V gene are MNHEY and SMNVEV (reference sequence). CDR3 bases: TGTGCCAGCAGTTTATCGACAGGGGGCTGGAACACCGGGGAGCTATTTTTT. Its protein is CASSLSTGGWNTGELFF.

V is TRBV11-1 and J is TRBJ1-4; 8 nucleotides match TRBD1. The ends lost 5 bases at V and 4 bases at J; junction bases unmatched: 3. The CDR3 contains 14 residues. The germline CDR1 and CDR2 sequences are SGHAT and FQDESV (reference sequence). The CDR3 DNA reads as TGTGCCAGCAGCCTCGGACAGGGTAATGAAAAACTGTTTTTT. Amino acids: CASSLGQGNEKLFF.

V and J are TRBV7-9 and TRBJ1-4; D may be TRBD1 (6 bases). Germline V gives CDR1 SEHNR, CDR2 FQNEAQ (reference sequence). The CDR3 is 14 amino acids. Trimming stripped 0 bases from V and 5 bases from J, with 7 bases between. The CDR3 here is CASSLAQGNEKLFF. CDR3 DNA: TGTGCCAGCAGCTTAGCCCAGGGGAATGAAAAACTGTTTTTT.

The chain joins TRBV5-1 to TRBJ1-1, with D tentatively TRBD1 (5 bases). CDR3 length equals 15 residues. Per the germline V gene, CDR1 is SGHRS and CDR2 is YFSETQ. Trimming left V 2 bases short and J 1 base short, with 12 bases between. CDR3 residues: CASSFAGSTNTEAFF. In DNA, the CDR3 is TGCGCCAGCAGCTTTGCAGGGTCGACGAACACTGAAGCTTTCTTT.

The chain couples TRBV7-2 to TRBJ1-2; D remains ambiguous. This CDR3 has 11 residues. Germline CDR1 reads SGHTA; CDR2 reads FQGNSA. V lost 3 bases and J 7 bases, leaving 6 bases between the germline ends. Here the CDR3 DNA reads TGTGCCAGCAGCTTGAGAACTGGCTACACCTTC. This encodes CASSLRTGYTF.

The rearrangement joins TRBV6-5 to TRBJ1-4; 7 bases match TRBD1. With 6 bases clipped from V and 12 bases from J, the junction kept 10 bases outside the gene matches. Germline V gene lookup returns CDR1 MNHEY and CDR2 SVGAGI. The CDR3 has 13 amino acids. CDR3 coding DNA: TGTGCCAGCAGCAGGGACAGCCCAGGGGAACTGTTTTTT. This codes for CASSRDSPGELFF.

The V and J genes are TRBV29-1 and TRBJ2-1; 11 bases are shared with TRBD2. J lost 8 bases, V lost 4 bases, and 13 bases had no gene match. This CDR3 has 16 amino acids. Per germline, CDR1 SQVTM and CDR2 ANQGSEA. This CDR3 is CSVGDSGRGVNYEQFF. The CDR3 nucleotides read TGCAGCGTTGGGGATAGCGGGAGGGGGGTGAACTATGAGCAGTTCTTC.

The V gene is TRBV12-3 or TRBV12-4, the J gene TRBJ2-2; D call uncertain. V was clipped by 5 bases and J by 4 bases, with 8 bases between them. This CDR3 has 13 amino acids. The CDR3 loop is CASSVTSTGELFF. CDR3 DNA: TGTGCCAGCAGTGTTACAAGCACCGGGGAGCTGTTTTTT.